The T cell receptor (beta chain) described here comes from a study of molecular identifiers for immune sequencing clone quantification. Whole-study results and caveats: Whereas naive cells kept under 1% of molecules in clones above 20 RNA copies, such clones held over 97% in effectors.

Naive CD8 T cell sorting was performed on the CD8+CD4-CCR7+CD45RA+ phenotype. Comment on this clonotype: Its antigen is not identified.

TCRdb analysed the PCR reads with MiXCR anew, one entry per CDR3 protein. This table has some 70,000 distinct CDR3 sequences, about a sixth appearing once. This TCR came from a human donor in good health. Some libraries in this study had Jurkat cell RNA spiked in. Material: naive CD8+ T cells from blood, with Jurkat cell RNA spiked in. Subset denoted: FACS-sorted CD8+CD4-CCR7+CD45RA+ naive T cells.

The CDR3 here is CASSSIPPALLHTEAFF. The DNA for the CDR3 is TGTGCCAGCAGTTCAATTCCCCCGGCGCTCCTCCACACTGAAGCTTTCTTT. The V and J genes are TRBV27 and TRBJ1-1; D remains unclear. The CDR3 has 17 residues. Trimming cost V 4 bases and J 3 bases, with 21 bases left between them. Germline V gene sequence: CDR1 MNHEY, CDR2 SMNVEV (reference sequence).